This TCR beta chain comes out of a study of shared clonotypes between healthy human individuals. Study overall: Serving as donors were two women and three men, whose ages spanned 18 to 49. Overall study findings and caveats: It was anticipated that sequencing depth would influence how many clonotypes donors shared. The low donor count limited represented genetic and exposure-history diversity.

For every subset, genomic DNA was evenly distributed across several immunoSEQ plates. Sequenced by immunoSEQ multiplex PCR; TCRdb stores in-frame clones only, minus some. The sample consists of about 2.3 million clones, about 90% of them appearing once. Losses at the gene ends were 4 bases for V and 7 bases for J; bases not matched to a gene: 3. Germline assignment: CDR1 MNHNY and CDR2 SVGAGI (reference sequence). CDR3 size: 15 residues. Comments on this clone: Antigen specificity is unknown.

The chain couples TRBV6-6 to TRBJ1-6, with 11 bases fitting TRBD1. The sample taken for sequencing was naive CD4+ T cells from PBMCs. Indicated subset: CD45RA+ positively selected. This TCR derives from a man aged 18 to 29 in good health. Some clones in this sample may be carry-over from other donors' samples. The chain's CDR3 is CASSSRTGGNSPLHF. The CDR3 region has the DNA TGTGCCAGCAGTTCCCGGACAGGGGGCAATTCACCCCTCCACTTT.